This entry lists 29 T cell receptor beta chains sequenced from one sample in a study of T cells in Graves' hyperthyroidism and ophthalmopathy. Researchers took RNA transcripts and amplified the TCR beta CDR3 regions from them. Primed by the HTBI set, a first-round RT-PCR was run on the TCR CDR3. MiXCR, applied by TCRdb to the multiplex PCR reads, yields one record per CDR3 protein. The sample lists approximately 620,000 distinct CDR3 sequences, about a sixth occurring once. Sequenced sample: blood. These receptor sequences come from a woman aged 40 to 50 with Graves' ophthalmopathy.

This clonotype has a count of ten or more. The chain couples TRBV28 to TRBJ2-3; TRBD2 aligns across 7 bases. The CDR3 loop spans 15 amino acids. Germline-derived CDR1 and CDR2 are MDHEN and SYDVKM. V was clipped by 7 bases and J by 2 bases; unmatched bases: 9. The CDR3 region is CASTLVAGFTDTQYF. As DNA, the CDR3 is TGTGCCAGCACCCTTGTAGCGGGTTTCACAGATACGCAGTATTTT.

This clonotype has a handful of counts. The J gene is TRBJ2-7, the V gene TRBV10-3, with D uncertain. The V gene's germline CDR1 is ENHRY and CDR2 SYGVKD. This CDR3 region has 14 residues. V was pared by 6 bases and J by 1 base, with 13 bases between. Written as DNA, the CDR3 is TGTGCCATCAGGGACCTCGTCGGGTCCTACGAGCAGTACTTC. This encodes CAIRDLVGSYEQYF.

This clonotype occurred a few times. The V gene is TRBV19, the J gene TRBJ2-2; D gene uncertain. V was pared by 5 bases and J by 4 bases, with 11 bases between. This CDR3 is built from 14 residues. Germline-derived CDR1 and CDR2 are LNHDA and SQIVND (reference sequence). CDR3 protein: CASSPSSGTGELFF. CDR3 bases: TGTGCCAGTAGTCCTTCTAGTGGCACCGGGGAGCTGTTTTTT.

Only a few counts were recorded for this clonotype. The chain combines TRBV2 with TRBJ2-5; 7 bases agree with TRBD1. V lost 1 base to trimming and J lost 3 bases; unmatched junction nucleotides: 5. The CDR3 length is 15 residues. Germline V gene data show CDR1 as SNHLY and CDR2 as FYNNEI. The CDR3, as DNA: TGTGCCAGCAGTGAAGAGGGGGCAGGGAAAGAGACCCAGTACTTC. It encodes CASSEEGAGKETQYF. Variable domain in full (rest from reference TRBV2 and TRBJ2-5): EPEVTQTPSHQVTQMGQEVILRCVPISNHLYFYWYRQILGQKVEFLVSFYNNEISEKSEIFDDQFSVERPDGSNFTLKIRSTKLEDSAMYFCASSEEGAGKETQYFGPGTRLLVL.

The chain recombines TRBV5-1 with TRBJ2-5; TRBD2 might be the D (7 bases). The V gene's germline CDR1 is SGHRS and CDR2 YFSETQ. This CDR3 region has 12 residues. CDR3 loop: CAPRGAKETQYF. CDR3 DNA: TGCGCACCCCGGGGGGCTAAAGAGACCCAGTACTTC. The complete variable domain, with remaining parts taken from reference TRBV5-1 and TRBJ2-5, reads KAGVTQTPRYLIKTRGQQVTLSCSPISGHRSVSWYQQTPGQGLQFLFEYFSETQRNKGNFPGRFSGRQFSNSRSEMNVSTLELGDSALYLCAPRGAKETQYFGPGTRLLVL.

This clonotype was recorded many times. The genes are TRBV3-1 and TRBJ2-3; 8 bases line up with TRBD2. There are 16 residues in the CDR3. Trimming took 2 bases from V and 3 from J; bases not matched to a gene: 7. Germline CDR1 LGHDT, CDR2 YNNKEL (reference sequence). Here the CDR3 DNA reads TGTGCCAGCAGCCAACGAGGAGCGGGGGTAACAGATACGCAGTATTTT. Protein product: CASSQRGAGVTDTQYF.

V gene TRBV9 combines with J gene TRBJ2-5; D gene uncertain. The length of the CDR3 is 17 residues. Trimming took off 0 bases at V and 3 bases at J, with 18 bases between the two ends. CDR1 is SGDLS and CDR2 is YYNGEE in the germline V gene. CDR3 in amino acids: CASSVGSRAAPEETQYF. The CDR3 DNA sequence: TGTGCCAGCAGCGTAGGGTCCCGAGCCGCCCCCGAAGAGACCCAGTACTTC.

In its sample, this clonotype was seen many times. J is TRBJ2-7 and V is TRBV27; 7 bases match TRBD1. J gave up 3 bases and V 5 bases, and 10 bases lay outside the gene matches. CDR1 MNHEY and CDR2 SMNVEV come from the germline V gene (reference sequence). The CDR3 contains 15 residues. The DNA for the CDR3 is TGTGCCAGCAGTGCCTCTTGGACAGGCGACTACGAGCAGTACTTC. Amino acid sequence: CASSASWTGDYEQYF.

This clonotype was counted many times. The rearrangement links TRBV20-1 to TRBJ2-1, with 7 bases lining up with TRBD2. With 1 base clipped from V and 8 bases from J, the junction kept 14 bases outside the gene matches. Germline V gene data show CDR1 as DFQATT and CDR2 as SNEGSKA (reference sequence). This CDR3 comprises 16 residues. In nucleotides, the CDR3 is TGCAGTGCTAGAGGGGTGGGAAGCGGGATGAGGTATGAGCAGTTCTTC. It specifies CSARGVGSGMRYEQFF.

The chain joins TRBV20-1 to TRBJ2-7; D is perhaps TRBD2 (5 bases). V lost 3 bases, J lost 2 bases, and 5 bases lay in between. Looked up from germline, CDR1 is DFQATT and CDR2 is SNEGSKA (reference sequence). The CDR3 has 11 residues. The CDR3 reads CSASGAYEQYF. The CDR3 nucleotides are TGCAGTGCTAGCGGGGCCTACGAGCAGTACTTC.

Only a few counts were recorded for this clonotype. V gene TRBV19 combines with J gene TRBJ1-1; weak D call: TRBD1 (6 bases). Germline V gene sequence: CDR1 LNHDA, CDR2 SQIVND (reference sequence). Deletions cut 5 bases from V and 1 base from J, with 14 bases between. The length of the CDR3 is 15 residues. The CDR3 sequence: CASSPSQQGNTEAFF. The CDR3 nucleotides are TGTGCCAGTAGTCCTTCCCAACAGGGGAACACTGAAGCTTTCTTT.

In this sample, this clonotype turned up many times. The chain carries TRBV30 and TRBJ2-1, with 11 bases aligning to TRBD2. The ends lost 0 bases at V and 9 bases at J; junction bases unmatched: 10. The CDR3 covers 16 residues. From germline, CDR1 is GTSNPN and CDR2 SVGIG (reference sequence). The CDR3 sequence is CAWSVPASGRFGEQFF. DNA of the CDR3: TGTGCCTGGAGTGTACCGGCTAGCGGGAGGTTTGGTGAGCAGTTCTTC.

This clonotype was seen many times. The V gene is TRBV2, the J gene TRBJ1-5; D remains unclear. There are 14 residues in the CDR3. Germline V gives CDR1 SNHLY, CDR2 FYNNEI. V was pared by 1 base and J by 5 bases, with 9 bases between. CDR3 sequence (DNA): TGTGCCAGCAGTGAAGGCAGTTACTATCAGCCCCAGCATTTT. Amino acid sequence: CASSEGSYYQPQHF.

This clonotype turned up a few times. V usage is TRBV6-1 and J usage is TRBJ1-2; a possible D gene is TRBD1 (5 bases). Trimming left V 6 bases short and J 4 bases short, with 18 bases between. Per the germline V gene, CDR1 is MNHNS and CDR2 is SASEGT. The CDR3 loop spans 15 amino acids. The CDR3 region has the DNA TGTGCCAGCAGGCTCCAAGGGGAGGGATTCTATGGCTACACCTTC. Translated: CASRLQGEGFYGYTF.

The V gene is TRBV20-1, the J gene TRBJ2-1, with TRBD2 matching over 7 bases. Trimming removed 5 bases from V and 1 base from J; junction bases left unmatched: 2. There are 13 residues in the CDR3. Germline V gene data show CDR1 as DFQATT and CDR2 as SNEGSKA (reference sequence). CDR3 amino acids: CSAPGGSYNEQFF. The CDR3 DNA sequence: TGCAGTGCTCCGGGGGGTTCCTACAATGAGCAGTTCTTC.

Details on this clonotype: A read error may explain this, as a much larger clone is one base away. The chain links TRBV2 to TRBJ1-1; 7 bases align to TRBD1. Germline loops: CDR1 SNHLY, CDR2 FYNNEI. Trimming took 5 bases from V and 5 from J; bases not matched to a gene: 8. CDR3 length: 14 residues. CDR3 nucleotide sequence: TGTGCCAGCAGTCGCCGGGCAGGGGGTACTGAAGCTTTCTTT. Translating gives CASSRRAGGTEAFF.

In this sample, this clonotype turned up a few times. This chain uses TRBV27 with TRBJ1-2; a weak D match, TRBD1 (5 bases). With 6 bases removed from V and 2 bases from J, the gap between germline ends came to 10 bases. Germline V CDR1 and CDR2: MNHEY, SMNVEV (reference sequence). The CDR3 covers 13 residues. CDR3 region: CASSIRQNYGYTF. The CDR3 DNA sequence: TGTGCCAGCAGCATACGACAGAACTATGGCTACACCTTC.

This clonotype was detected ten times or more. The chain couples TRBV7-2 to TRBJ2-1, with 8 positions matching TRBD2. This CDR3 spans 13 amino acids. The J segment lost 9 bases and the V segment lost 5 bases, leaving 6 bases of the junction unmatched. The germline gives CDR1 SGHTA, CDR2 FQGNSA. This CDR3 is CASSRGGLGEQFF. The CDR3 DNA reads TGTGCCAGCAGCCGGGGGGGGCTGGGTGAGCAGTTCTTC.

This clonotype was observed many times. The chain links TRBV3-1 to TRBJ1-2, with 8 bases aligning to TRBD1. CDR3 size: 14 residues. Per the germline V gene, CDR1 is LGHDT and CDR2 is YNNKEL (reference sequence). V gave up 3 bases and J gave up 5 bases; unmatched junction bases: 5. CDR3 coding DNA: TGTGCCAGCAGCCAGGGGACAGGACAGTATGGCTACACCTTC. Protein: CASSQGTGQYGYTF. Using reference TRBV3-1 and TRBJ1-2 for the parts outside the CDR3, the full variable domain is DTAVSQTPKYLVTQMGNDKSIKCEQNLGHDTMYWYKQDSKKFLKIMFSYNNKELIINETVPNRFSPKSPDKAHLNLHINSLELGDSAVYFCASSQGTGQYGYTFGSGTRLTVV.

In its sample, this clonotype was seen many times. The V gene is TRBV2, the J gene TRBJ1-2; D ambiguous. This CDR3 is built from 14 residues. Trimming pared 2 bases from V and 4 bases from J, leaving 11 bases between. Germline V CDR1 and CDR2: SNHLY, FYNNEI. For the CDR3, the DNA is TGTGCCAGCAGTGAATTTGTCTCCTCCTATGGCTACACCTTC. Protein product: CASSEFVSSYGYTF.

As concerns this clonotype: A much larger clone differs from this one at a single base, so this may be a read error. Without the conserved terminal phenylalanine or tryptophan, this CDR3 likely stems from a read error. The chain has TRBV11-2 and TRBJ2-1; TRBD2 matches 7 bases. CDR3 length equals 13 residues. The germline CDR1 and CDR2 sequences are SGHAT and FQNNGV. J gave up 6 bases and V 6 bases, and 5 bases lay outside the gene matches. The CDR3 here is CASRLAAGNEQFS. The CDR3 region has the DNA TGTGCCAGCAGGCTAGCGGCGGGCAATGAGCAGTTCTCC.

This chain connects TRBV5-1 to TRBJ2-1; the match to TRBD1 covers 9 bases. This CDR3 region has 14 residues. Germline values: CDR1 SGHRS, CDR2 YFSETQ. J lost 8 bases, V lost 4 bases, and 7 bases had no gene match. In DNA, the CDR3 is TGCGCCAGCAGCCCGTTACAGGGGGCTCATGAGCAGTTCTTC. Amino acids: CASSPLQGAHEQFF.

This clonotype came up a few times. A much larger clone differs from this one at a single base, so this may be a read error. V usage is TRBV27 and J usage is TRBJ2-7; 8 nucleotides match TRBD1. V lost 4 bases, J lost 2 bases, and 4 bases stayed unmatched. The V gene's germline CDR1 is MNHEY and CDR2 SMNVEV (reference sequence). The CDR3 extends over 14 amino acids. CDR3 nucleotides: TGTGCCAGCAGTTCCCCGACAGGGGCCTACGAGCAGTACTTC. Amino acids: CASSSPTGAYEQYF.

In this sample, this clonotype turned up many times. This chain uses TRBV3-1 with TRBJ1-3; a weak D match, TRBD1 (5 bases). Per the germline V gene, CDR1 is LGHDT and CDR2 is YNNKEL (reference sequence). The CDR3 sequence is 18 residues long. Trimming took off 1 base at V and 4 bases at J, with 20 bases between the two ends. The CDR3 here is CASSQGTRRGRIGNTIYF. The CDR3 DNA follows: TGTGCCAGCAGCCAAGGCACAAGGAGGGGCAGAATAGGAAACACCATATATTTT.

This clonotype was counted at least ten times. The chain is built from TRBV3-1 and TRBJ2-7; 7 nucleotides line up with TRBD1. CDR1 LGHDT and CDR2 YNNKEL come from the germline V gene (reference sequence). V shed 2 bases, J shed 3 bases, and the junction held 4 bases outside the gene matches. This CDR3 is 14 amino acids long. DNA of the CDR3: TGTGCCAGCAGCCAAATGGGACAGAACTACGAGCAGTACTTC. Protein sequence: CASSQMGQNYEQYF.

Regarding this clonotype: This may stem from a read error, because a much larger clone lies one nucleotide away. The gene calls are TRBV28 and TRBJ1-2; D gene ambiguous. The CDR3 is 15 amino acids. The V gene's germline CDR1 is MDHEN and CDR2 SYDVKM. The CDR3 region has the DNA TGTGCCGGCAGGACGAGGGCAGGCACCGACTATGGCTACACCTTC. Translation gives CAGRTRAGTDYGYTF.

This clonotype appeared many times. V gene TRBV20-1 combines with J gene TRBJ1-5, with 8 bases matching TRBD1. The CDR3 is 15 amino acids. Germline assignment: CDR1 DFQATT and CDR2 SNEGSKA (reference sequence). The J segment lost 0 bases and the V segment lost 7 bases, leaving 8 bases of the junction unmatched. The CDR3 coding sequence is TGCAGTGTTGGGACAGGTGGTTATAGCAATCAGCCCCAGCATTTT. This codes for CSVGTGGYSNQPQHF.

At least ten counts were recorded for this clonotype. The V gene is TRBV5-1, the J gene TRBJ1-1; a weak D match, TRBD1 (5 bases). The ends were cut back, 4 bases at V and 1 base at J, with 14 bases in the middle. Germline V CDR1 and CDR2: SGHRS, YFSETQ. The CDR3 runs to 15 residues. The CDR3 reads CASSTRDRTNTEAFF. CDR3 sequence (DNA): TGCGCCAGCAGCACCCGGGACCGAACGAACACTGAAGCTTTCTTT.

Ten or more counts support this clonotype. The chain joins TRBV5-1 to TRBJ2-7; no firm D call. The V gene's germline CDR1 is SGHRS and CDR2 YFSETQ. Between the trimmed V and J ends, which lost 4 bases and 5 bases, there was a span of 16 bases. The CDR3 spans 14 residues. The CDR3, as DNA: TGCGCCAGCAGCGCCTACGGAAAGGCCCACGAGCAGTACTTC. Residues: CASSAYGKAHEQYF.